This TCR beta chain was sequenced during a study of regulatory T cells in long-lasting Graves disease. Time point here: newly diagnosed GD, antithyroid drugs for less than 3 months. PBMC-derived RNA was used for the TCR library. V was trimmed by 8 bases and J by 6 bases, leaving 16 bases between them. CDR1 and CDR2 from the germline V gene are MNHNS and SASEGT. The CDR3 runs to 13 residues. Arm-PCR of CDR3 regions with iRepertoire HTBI primers generated TCR beta libraries. TCRdb reprocessed the multiplex PCR reads with MiXCR, giving one entry per CDR3 protein. In the table there are about 540,000 distinct CDR3 sequences, about 13% of which are singletons. This sample also belongs to another study, concerning T cells in Graves' hyperthyroidism and ophthalmopathy.

The clonotype comes from a man aged 25-45 years with Graves disease. The material was peripheral blood mononuclear cells (PBMCs), obtained at new diagnosis, from a patient treated with antithyroid drugs. V usage is TRBV6-1 and J usage is TRBJ2-5; D may match TRBD1 or TRBD2 (5 bases each). CDR3 DNA: TGTGCCAGCCTGTCCGGGACCTCGAAGACCCAGTACTTC. It specifies CASLSGTSKTQYF.